The entry that follows covers one TCR beta chain sequence. Antigen: not known. TCRdb fed the RT-PCR reads into MiXCR, producing one record per CDR3 protein. The data contain roughly 760,000 distinct CDR3 sequences, less than 25% of them singletons. The sample belongs to a study of response to subunit inactivated influenza vaccine. Study-level points and caveats: Authors suggested seasonal influenza vaccinations each recruit few new T cells.

Per germline, CDR1 KGHSH and CDR2 LQKENI. The CDR3 has 13 amino acids. Deletions cut 3 bases from V and 9 bases from J, with 12 bases between. V is TRBV18 and J is TRBJ2-4; D might be TRBD2 (5 bases). This TCR derives from a man aged 50 to 59 who received an inactivated influenza vaccine. This specimen was PBMCs from blood, taken 5 to 6 days after vaccination. The CDR3 bases are TGTGCCAGCTCACCCCGGGAAGTCGGCATTCAGTACTTC. This sequence encodes CASSPREVGIQYF. The full variable domain, rest sourced from reference TRBV18 and TRBJ2-4, is NAGVMQNPRHLVRRRGQEARLRCSPMKGHSHVYWYRQLPEEGLKFMVYLQKENIIDESGMPKERFSAEFPKEGPSILRIQQVVRGDSAAYFCASSPREVGIQYFGAGTRLSVL.